The 10 T cell receptor beta chains in this list originate from one sample, sequenced in a study of blood T cell repertoires in COVID-19. Data came from immunoSEQ multiplex PCR; TCRdb stores just in-frame clones and leaves some out. The profile covers roughly 95,000 clones, with more than 75% appearing a single time and under 20% taken by the ten largest. Sequenced: peripheral blood. These receptors came from a man older than 75 with acute or convalescent COVID-19.

This clone was observed a few times. The chain combines TRBV6-5 with TRBJ1-2; D is perhaps TRBD1 (5 bases). The CDR3 runs to 16 residues. V gave up 0 bases and J gave up 4 bases, with 15 bases separating them. From germline, CDR1 is MNHEY and CDR2 SVGAGI. CDR3 residues: CASSYSIAGRAYGYTF. DNA of the CDR3: TGTGCCAGCAGTTACTCGATAGCAGGGAGGGCCTATGGCTACACCTTC.

V usage is TRBV7-8 and J usage is TRBJ2-7; 7 positions agree with TRBD2. The germline gives CDR1 SGHVS, CDR2 FQNEAQ. The junction had 7 bases not matched to a gene; V was cut back by 0 bases and J by 2 bases. The CDR3 is 16 amino acids. The CDR3 DNA reads TGTGCCAGCAGCTTAGCGACCTCCCGGGGGGCCTACGAGCAGTACTTC. Amino acids: CASSLATSRGAYEQYF.

The V and J genes are TRBV7-2 and TRBJ2-7; TRBD2 matches 14 bases. CDR1 SGHTA and CDR2 FQGNSA come from the germline V gene. This CDR3 contains 19 residues. V was clipped by 7 bases and J by 0 bases; unmatched bases: 14. The CDR3 sequence: CASNPTLGLAGGISYEQYF. Here the CDR3 DNA reads TGTGCCAGCAACCCGACACTAGGACTAGCGGGGGGAATCTCCTACGAGCAGTACTTC.

The CDR3: CASSLSPEGWAFF. CDR3 DNA: TGTGCCAGCAGCTTGTCCCCGGAGGGCTGGGCTTTCTTT. The gene calls are TRBV7-2 and TRBJ1-1, with D unclear. The germline CDR1 and CDR2 sequences are SGHTA and FQGNSA. CDR3 length: 13 residues. V was cut by 3 bases and J by 11 bases, with 16 bases left in between.

This rearrangement joins TRBV6-2 or TRBV6-3 to TRBJ2-3; 8 bases match TRBD2. Germline V gives CDR1 MNHEY, CDR2 SVGEGT. This CDR3 region has 15 residues. The V and J ends lost 5 bases and 4 bases, in that order; junction bases with no gene match: 8. The CDR3 DNA reads TGTGCCAGCAGTGGAACGCGGGGGGATGCAGATACGCAGTATTTT. Protein product: CASSGTRGDADTQYF.

The chain joins TRBV10-1 to TRBJ2-5, with TRBD2 matching 14 bases. Trimming cost V 4 bases and J 1 base; bases outside gene matches: 2. CDR1 WNHNN and CDR2 SYGVQD come from the germline V gene (reference sequence). The CDR3 extends over 16 amino acids. CDR3 bases: TGCGCCAGCAGTGCCGGGACTAGCGGGGGCCAAGAGACCCAGTACTTC. Translating gives CASSAGTSGGQETQYF.

The chain is built from TRBV6-5 and TRBJ1-1; D call uncertain. In germline, CDR1 is MNHEY, CDR2 SVGAGI. The CDR3 contains 15 residues. V was trimmed by 6 bases and J by 0 bases, leaving 14 bases between them. CDR3 loop: CASRYTALLNTEAFF. CDR3 in DNA: TGTGCCAGCAGGTATACAGCCTTGCTGAACACTGAAGCTTTCTTT.

The chain is built from TRBV5-1 and TRBJ2-7; no reliable D call. This CDR3 is built from 14 residues. In germline, CDR1 is SGHRS, CDR2 YFSETQ. The germline V and J ends were trimmed by 4 bases and 0 bases, with 11 bases remaining between them. For the CDR3, the DNA is TGCGCCAGCAGCCATCAACAAAGCTCCTACGAGCAGTACTTC. Its protein product is CASSHQQSSYEQYF.

The rearrangement uses TRBV6-1 and TRBJ1-3, with D possibly TRBD1 on 5 matching bases. The CDR3 contains 14 residues. Germline V gene sequence: CDR1 MNHNS, CDR2 SASEGT. V gave up 3 bases and J gave up 0 bases, with 6 bases separating them. The CDR3 sequence is CASSDQGSGNTIYF. The DNA of the CDR3 is TGTGCCAGCAGTGACCAGGGCTCTGGAAACACCATATATTTT.

This clone was counted a single time. The gene calls are TRBV15 and TRBJ2-7; no definite D call. The CDR3 spans 13 residues. Per germline, CDR1 LNHNV and CDR2 YYDKDF (reference sequence). V was clipped by 0 bases and J by 7 bases, with 10 bases between them. CDR3 coding DNA: TGTGCCACCAGCAGAGAGCGGTATCGGGAGCAGTACTTC. Amino acids: CATSRERYREQYF.